These T cell receptor beta chains were read from a single sample in a study of blood T cell repertoires in COVID-19. Clones were read by immunoSEQ multiplex PCR, and TCRdb kept only the in-frame ones, dropping some. The sample lists approximately 330,000 clones, around 90% occurring once. The sequencing input was peripheral blood. The receptors here all came from a woman between 35 and 50 years old with COVID-19, enrolled during active disease. Both conserved end residues are part of each CDR3. The order of the fields is CDR3 length, J gene, D gene, clone size, V gene, CDR3 DNA, CDR3 protein. A D gene is named only where the DNA matches it firmly. Clone size is not always given. Where it is, it says once, few, many or a class for expanded clones.

13 TRBJ2-7 NA once TRBV4-1 TGCGCCAGCAGCCAAGCCCAGGGGACCGAGCAGTACTTC CASSQAQGTEQYF
11 TRBJ2-3 NA once TRBV2 TGTGCCAGCAGAGCCAGGGATACGCAGTATTTT CASRARDTQYF
13 TRBJ2-5 TRBD2 NA TRBV11-2 TGTGCCAGTGGGAGGGGAGCTCAAGAGACCCAGTACTTC CASGRGAQETQYF
15 TRBJ1-1 NA NA TRBV5-1 TGCGCCAGCAGCTTCAGATTCCCAACCAACACTGAAGCTTTCTTT CASSFRFPTNTEAFF
11 TRBJ2-7 TRBD1 NA TRBV6-5 TGTGCCAGCGTGGGACAGAACGAGCAGTACTTC CASVGQNEQYF
14 TRBJ2-7 NA NA TRBV18 TGTGCCAGCCTCGGCCCGGACAGCTCCTACGAGCAGTACTTC CASLGPDSSYEQYF
15 TRBJ1-1 NA NA TRBV6-5 TGTGCCAGCACCCAAGGGGCAGGGGTACGGGCTGAAGCTTTCTTT CASTQGAGVRAEAFF
15 TRBJ2-3 TRBD2 NA TRBV7-9 TGTGCCAGCAGCTTACCGGGAGGTAGCACAGATACGCAGTATTTT CASSLPGGSTDTQYF
15 TRBJ1-4 TRBD1 NA TRBV30 TGTGCCTGGAGTGCCACAGGGGGTATCAATGAAAAACTGTTTTTT CAWSATGGINEKLFF
15 TRBJ1-1 TRBD1 NA TRBV24-1 TGTGCCACCAGTGATTCCGCGACAGGGGACACTGAAGCTTTCTTT CATSDSATGDTEAFF
14 TRBJ2-3 NA NA TRBV27 TGTGCCAGCAGTTTGACAGCGCCCCAGGATACGCAGTATTTT CASSLTAPQDTQYF
16 TRBJ2-7 TRBD1 NA TRBV7-6 TGTGCCAGCAGCTTAACCGGGACAGGGCCGACCTACGAGCAGTACTTC CASSLTGTGPTYEQYF
18 TRBJ2-3 TRBD2 once TRBV4-3 TGCGCCAGCAGCCAAGTGGCACTAGCGGGGGGGAACACAGATACGCAGTATTTT CASSQVALAGGNTDTQYF
14 TRBJ1-1 NA NA TRBV19 TGTGCCAGTAGTATCGACAGCGTAAATGCTGAAGCTTTCTTT CASSIDSVNAEAFF
13 TRBJ1-2 NA once TRBV27 TGTGCCAGCAGTTTCAGGGGATATGATGGCTACACCTTC CASSFRGYDGYTF
14 TRBJ1-1 TRBD1 NA TRBV4-3 TGCGCCAGCAGCCAACTGACAGGGACCACTGAAGCTTTCTTT CASSQLTGTTEAFF
13 TRBJ2-2 NA NA TRBV4-3 TGCGCCAGCAGCCAAGAGCGAACCGGGGAGCTGTTTTTT CASSQERTGELFF
14 TRBJ2-7 TRBD1 NA TRBV5-6 TGTGCCAGCAGTTCCGGGACAGGGTTGAACGAGCAGTACTTC CASSSGTGLNEQYF
16 TRBJ1-2 NA NA TRBV28 TGTGCCAGCAGATCCCTGCAACAGGAACTTAACTATGGCTACACCTTC CASRSLQQELNYGYTF
15 TRBJ2-7 TRBD1 once TRBV3-1/TRBV3-2 TGTGCCAGCAGCCAACCGGGACAGGGGACCTACGAGCAGTACTTC CASSQPGQGTYEQYF
14 TRBJ1-5 NA NA TRBV19 TGTGCCAGTAGTGTTGACAGTCGCAATCAGCCCCAGCATTTT CASSVDSRNQPQHF
14 TRBJ1-5 NA NA TRBV27 TGTGCCAGCAGCCAGGGACAAAGCAATCAGCCCCAGCATTTT CASSQGQSNQPQHF
15 TRBJ1-6 NA NA TRBV27 TGTGCCAGCAGCCTGACAGCCCTTTCAAATTCACCCCTCCACTTT CASSLTALSNSPLHF
18 TRBJ2-3 TRBD2 NA TRBV18 TGTGCCAGCTCACCACGACTAGCGGGGGCCAGGGGCACAGATACGCAGTATTTT CASSPRLAGARGTDTQYF